The 17 T cell receptor beta chains presented below share a single source sample, sequenced in a study of cytomegalovirus exposure and HLA in healthy donors. Amplification used 60 Vbeta primers and 13 Jbeta primers. Data came from immunoSEQ multiplex PCR; TCRdb stores just in-frame clones and leaves some out. Here the sample table reports about 130,000 clones. The sample consisted of PBMCs. The receptor set was obtained from a woman between 35 and 50 years old in good health and CMV-seropositive.

The V gene is TRBV7-6, the J gene TRBJ1-5; D remains ambiguous. Germline V gene lookup returns CDR1 SGHVS and CDR2 FNYEAQ. The CDR3 loop spans 19 amino acids. Trimming pared 2 bases from V and 6 bases from J, leaving 26 bases between. The DNA for the CDR3 is TGTGCCAGCAGCTTATACCCGGGCACTCGGGAACGAAGCGGTCAGCCCCAGCATTTT. This translates into CASSLYPGTRERSGQPQHF.

The chain recombines TRBV23-1 with TRBJ2-6; a possible D gene is TRBD1 (5 bases). TRBV23-1 belongs to the ORF category, with a function that is uncertain. The CDR3 runs to 20 residues. V lost 6 bases, J lost 0 bases, and 24 bases lay in between. In DNA form, the CDR3 reads TGCGCCAGCAGCCTCTCGTATCTCCCAGACAGTGTCTCTGGGGCCAACGTCCTGACTTTC. Its protein is CASSLSYLPDSVSGANVLTF.

The rearrangement links TRBV2 to TRBJ2-1; 11 nucleotides match TRBD2. CDR3 length: 17 residues. The V and J ends lost 6 bases and 5 bases, in that order; junction bases with no gene match: 12. Germline lookup yields CDR1 SNHLY and CDR2 FYNNEI. The CDR3 DNA sequence: TGTGCCAGCAGATTGTCCCCGTCTAGCGGGAGGAACAATGAGCAGTTCTTC. It specifies CASRLSPSSGRNNEQFF.

The chain couples TRBV11-2 to TRBJ2-1; TRBD2 matches at 8 bases. The CDR3 covers 15 residues. Germline trimming cut 3 bases from V and 1 base from J; bases unmatched to any gene: 2. Germline-derived CDR1 and CDR2 are SGHAT and FQNNGV. Here the CDR3 DNA reads TGTGCCAGCAGCTTCAAGCGGGAGTCCTACAATGAGCAGTTCTTC. Its protein is CASSFKRESYNEQFF.

The chain carries TRBV5-1 and TRBJ2-6; 11 bases agree with TRBD1. Losses at the gene ends were 0 bases for V and 1 base for J; bases not matched to a gene: 3. Per the germline V gene, CDR1 is SGHRS and CDR2 is YFSETQ. This CDR3 is built from 18 residues. The CDR3 is CASSLGTGGASGANVLTF. CDR3 sequence (DNA): TGCGCCAGCAGCTTGGGGACAGGGGGCGCTTCTGGGGCCAACGTCCTGACTTTC.

CDR3 coding DNA: TGTGCCAGCTCACCACAGGGACTAGCGGGAGCCTACGAGCAGTACTTC. This encodes CASSPQGLAGAYEQYF. V gene TRBV18 combines with J gene TRBJ2-7, with 14 bases fitting TRBD2. Trimming removed 1 base from V and 2 bases from J; junction bases left unmatched: 1. Germline V gene sequence: CDR1 KGHSH, CDR2 LQKENI. This CDR3 has 16 amino acids.

The chain is built from TRBV28 and TRBJ2-7, with 13 bases fitting TRBD2. Germline loops: CDR1 MDHEN, CDR2 SYDVKM. The V and J ends lost 4 bases and 1 base, in that order; junction bases with no gene match: 4. The CDR3 covers 16 residues. CDR3 residues: CASSSGTSGISYEQYF. In nucleotides, the CDR3 is TGTGCCAGCAGTTCCGGGACTAGCGGGATTTCCTACGAGCAGTACTTC. Full variable domain (rest looked up from reference TRBV28 and TRBJ2-7): DVKVTQSSRYLVKRTGEKVFLECVQDMDHENMFWYRQDPGLGLRLIYFSYDVKMKEKGDIPEGYSVSREKKERFSLILESASTNQTSMYLCASSSGTSGISYEQYFGPGTRLTVT.

Its frequency marks this clone as large. This chain links TRBV6-4 with TRBJ2-3; the match to TRBD2 covers 13 bases. Germline V CDR1 and CDR2: MRHNA, SNTAGT. CDR3 size: 15 residues. V shed 3 bases and J 6 bases; nucleotides not matched to a gene: 3. CDR3 sequence: CASSELAGGSDTQYF. In nucleotides, the CDR3 is TGTGCCAGCAGTGAACTAGCGGGAGGGTCTGATACGCAGTATTTT.

V usage is TRBV5-1 and J usage is TRBJ2-7; TRBD2 aligns across 8 bases. V lost 4 bases and J lost 7; bases outside the gene matches: 10. The CDR3 length is 14 residues. Germline CDR1 is SGHRS and CDR2 is YFSETQ. DNA of the CDR3: TGCGCCAGCAGCACCGGGGGGGGGACTGGGGAGCAGTACTTC. Its protein is CASSTGGGTGEQYF.

This chain connects TRBV10-3 to TRBJ1-5, with D perhaps TRBD1 (5 bases). CDR3 length: 11 residues. Trimming shortened V by 8 bases and J by 6 bases, and 8 bases separated the two germline ends. Germline values: CDR1 ENHRY, CDR2 SYGVKD. CDR3 in amino acids: CAIGRAQPQHF. In DNA form, the CDR3 reads TGTGCCATCGGCAGGGCTCAGCCCCAGCATTTT.

The gene calls are TRBV5-1 and TRBJ1-5, with D perhaps TRBD1 (5 bases). V lost 4 bases to trimming and J lost 1 base, with 12 bases between them. The CDR3 extends over 15 amino acids. The germline CDR1 and CDR2 sequences are SGHRS and YFSETQ. This CDR3 is CASSPGGYSNQPQHF. CDR3 in DNA: TGCGCCAGCAGCCCGGGGGGATACAGCAATCAGCCCCAGCATTTT.

The chain has TRBV7-8 and TRBJ2-2; 7 bases are a match to TRBD2. Germline assignment: CDR1 SGHVS and CDR2 FQNEAQ. The CDR3 contains 15 residues. The ends lost 5 bases at V and 4 bases at J; junction bases unmatched: 7. CDR3 sequence reads: CASSLPGLPTGELFF. CDR3 in DNA: TGTGCCAGCAGCCTCCCGGGACTACCCACCGGGGAGCTGTTTTTT.

Worth noting for this clone: At one end the junction does not follow the germline gene, possibly because of a read error. This chain joins TRBV7-7 and TRBJ2-5, with 12 positions matching TRBD1. This CDR3 spans 21 amino acids. Per the germline V gene, CDR1 is SSHAT and CDR2 is FNYEAQ (reference sequence). The CDR3 DNA sequence: TGTGCTAGCAGCTCCTCGGGGGGGGACAGGGGGCGCTTCTCCCTATGGGAGACCCAGTACTTC. Amino acid sequence: CASSSSGGDRGRFSLWETQYF.

This rearrangement joins TRBV5-1 to TRBJ2-1; 10 bases align to TRBD2. J was trimmed by 3 bases and V by 3 bases; bases with no gene match: 3. Germline V gives CDR1 SGHRS, CDR2 YFSETQ. The CDR3 loop spans 15 amino acids. CDR3: CASSSGLANYNEQFF. In DNA, the CDR3 is TGCGCCAGCAGCTCGGGACTAGCGAACTACAATGAGCAGTTCTTC.

The rearrangement joins TRBV7-8 to TRBJ1-5; TRBD1 matches at 9 bases. CDR3 length equals 16 residues. Germline CDR1 SGHVS, CDR2 FQNEAQ. J gave up 4 bases and V 5 bases, and 9 bases lay outside the gene matches. This CDR3 reads CASSPRTGELNQPQHF. CDR3 in DNA: TGTGCCAGCAGCCCGAGGACAGGGGAATTGAATCAGCCCCAGCATTTT.

V and J are TRBV11-3 and TRBJ2-1; TRBD2 matches 8 bases. CDR1 is SGHNT and CDR2 is YENEEA in the germline V gene. V dropped 8 bases and J dropped 4; count of bases not matched to a gene: 7. The CDR3 is made up of 14 amino acids. CDR3 loop: CASSGTRQYNEQFF. CDR3 coding DNA: TGTGCCAGCTCCGGGACTAGGCAATACAATGAGCAGTTCTTC.

The chain uses TRBV30 and TRBJ2-1, with D unclear. V lost 1 base and J 5 bases, leaving 3 bases between the germline ends. The CDR3 consists of 11 residues. Per the germline V gene, CDR1 is GTSNPN and CDR2 is SVGIG (reference sequence). The CDR3 DNA is TGTGCCTGGAGTGCCAACAATGAGCAGTTCTTC. Its protein product is CAWSANNEQFF.